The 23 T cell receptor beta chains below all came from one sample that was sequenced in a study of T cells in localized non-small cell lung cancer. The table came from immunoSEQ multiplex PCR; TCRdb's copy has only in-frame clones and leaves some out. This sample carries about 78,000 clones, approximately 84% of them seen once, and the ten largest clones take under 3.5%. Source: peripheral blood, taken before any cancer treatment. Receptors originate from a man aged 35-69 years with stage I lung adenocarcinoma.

The CDR3 sequence: CASSLETGRRTGELFF. CDR3 DNA sequence: TGTGCCAGCAGCTTGGAAACAGGTAGACGCACCGGGGAGCTGTTTTTT. The chain carries TRBV5-4 and TRBJ2-2; D might be TRBD1 (5 bases). The CDR3 is 16 amino acids. In germline, CDR1 is SGHNT, CDR2 YYREEE (reference sequence). Trimming took 0 bases from V and 4 from J, leaving 13 bases between them.

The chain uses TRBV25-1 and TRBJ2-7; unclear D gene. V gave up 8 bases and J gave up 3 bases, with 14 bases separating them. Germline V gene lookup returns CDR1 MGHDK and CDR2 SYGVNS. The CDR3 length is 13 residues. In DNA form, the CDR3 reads TGTGCCAGCCGGTCGTCCCTGGACTACGAGCAGTACTTC. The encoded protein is CASRSSLDYEQYF.

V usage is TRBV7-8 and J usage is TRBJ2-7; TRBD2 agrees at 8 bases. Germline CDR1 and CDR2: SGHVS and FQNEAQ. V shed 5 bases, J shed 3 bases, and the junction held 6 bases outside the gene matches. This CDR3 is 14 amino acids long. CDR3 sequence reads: CASSLASGGYEQYF. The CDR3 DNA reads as TGTGCCAGCAGCCTTGCGAGCGGGGGCTACGAGCAGTACTTC.

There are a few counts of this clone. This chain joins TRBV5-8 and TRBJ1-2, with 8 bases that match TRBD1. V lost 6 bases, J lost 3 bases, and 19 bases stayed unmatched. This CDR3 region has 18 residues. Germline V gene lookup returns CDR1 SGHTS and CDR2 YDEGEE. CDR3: CASNDSGGGPYSDYGYTF. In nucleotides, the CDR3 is TGTGCCAGCAACGACTCAGGGGGCGGCCCCTATTCTGACTATGGCTACACCTTC.

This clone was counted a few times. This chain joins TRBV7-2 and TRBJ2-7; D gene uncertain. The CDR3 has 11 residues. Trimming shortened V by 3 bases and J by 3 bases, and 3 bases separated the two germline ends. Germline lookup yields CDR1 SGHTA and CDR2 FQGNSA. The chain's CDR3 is CASSLFYEQYF. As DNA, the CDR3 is TGTGCCAGCAGCTTGTTCTACGAGCAGTACTTC. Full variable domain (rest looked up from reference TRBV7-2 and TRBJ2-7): GAGVSQSPSNKVTEKGKDVELRCDPISGHTALYWYRQSLGQGLEFLIYFQGNSAPDKSGLPSDRFSAERTGGSVSTLTIQRTQQEDSAVYLCASSLFYEQYFGPGTRLTVT.

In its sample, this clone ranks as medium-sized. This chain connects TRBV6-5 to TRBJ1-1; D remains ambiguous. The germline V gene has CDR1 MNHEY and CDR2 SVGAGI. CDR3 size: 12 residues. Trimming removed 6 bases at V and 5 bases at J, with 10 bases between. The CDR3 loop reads CASRAGKTEAFF. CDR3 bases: TGTGCCAGCAGGGCCGGGAAGACTGAAGCTTTCTTT.

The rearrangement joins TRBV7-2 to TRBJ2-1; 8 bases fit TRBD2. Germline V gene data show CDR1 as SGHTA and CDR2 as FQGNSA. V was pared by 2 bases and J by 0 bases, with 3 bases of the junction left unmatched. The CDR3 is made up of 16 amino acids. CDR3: CASSLQSGSSYNEQFF. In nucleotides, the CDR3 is TGTGCCAGCAGCTTACAAAGCGGGAGCTCCTACAATGAGCAGTTCTTC.

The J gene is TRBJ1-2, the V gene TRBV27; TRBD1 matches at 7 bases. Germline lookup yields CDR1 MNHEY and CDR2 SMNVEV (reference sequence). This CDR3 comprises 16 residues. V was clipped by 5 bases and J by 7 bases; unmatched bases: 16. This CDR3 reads CASSLLPSGGLVGYTF. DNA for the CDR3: TGTGCCAGCAGTCTGTTACCCTCAGGGGGTCTGGTTGGCTACACCTTC.

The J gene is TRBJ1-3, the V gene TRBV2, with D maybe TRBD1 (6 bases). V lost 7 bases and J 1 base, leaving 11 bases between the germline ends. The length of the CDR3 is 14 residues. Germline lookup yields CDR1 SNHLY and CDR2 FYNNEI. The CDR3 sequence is CASTPDRSGNTIYF. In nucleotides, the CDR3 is TGTGCCAGCACCCCGGACAGATCTGGAAACACCATATATTTT.

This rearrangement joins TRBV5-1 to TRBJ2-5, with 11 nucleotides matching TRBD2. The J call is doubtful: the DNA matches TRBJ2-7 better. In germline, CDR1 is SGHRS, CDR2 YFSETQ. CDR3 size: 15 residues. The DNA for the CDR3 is TGCGCCAGCAGCCCCGGGCTAGCGGGAGGTTACGAGCAGTACTTC. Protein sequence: CASSPGLAGGYEQYF.

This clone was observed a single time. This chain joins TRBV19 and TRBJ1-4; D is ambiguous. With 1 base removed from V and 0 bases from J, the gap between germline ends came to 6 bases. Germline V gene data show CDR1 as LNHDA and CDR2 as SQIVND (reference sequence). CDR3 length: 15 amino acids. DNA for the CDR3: TGTGCCAGTAGTATAGTGACGGCAACTAATGAAAAACTGTTTTTT. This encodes CASSIVTATNEKLFF. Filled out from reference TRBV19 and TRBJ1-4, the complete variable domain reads DGGITQSPKYLFRKEGQNVTLSCEQNLNHDAMYWYRQDPGQGLRLIYYSQIVNDFQKGDIAEGYSVSREKKESFPLTVTSAQKNPTAFYLCASSIVTATNEKLFFGSGTQLSVL.

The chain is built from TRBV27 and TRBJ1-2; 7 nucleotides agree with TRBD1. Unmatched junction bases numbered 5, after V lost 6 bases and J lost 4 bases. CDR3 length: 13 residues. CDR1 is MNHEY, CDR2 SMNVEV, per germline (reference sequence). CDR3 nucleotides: TGTGCCAGCAGACTACAGGGGACCTATGGCTACACCTTC. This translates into CASRLQGTYGYTF.

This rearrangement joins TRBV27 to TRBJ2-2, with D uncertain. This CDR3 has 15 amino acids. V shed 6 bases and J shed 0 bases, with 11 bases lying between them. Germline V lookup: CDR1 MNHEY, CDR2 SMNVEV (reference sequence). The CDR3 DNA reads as TGTGCCAGCAGCTTGAGGTTTACGAACACCGGGGAGCTGTTTTTT. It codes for CASSLRFTNTGELFF.

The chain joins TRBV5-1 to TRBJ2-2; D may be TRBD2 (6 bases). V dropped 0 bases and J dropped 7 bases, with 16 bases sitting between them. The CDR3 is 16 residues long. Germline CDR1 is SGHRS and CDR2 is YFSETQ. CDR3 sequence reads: CASSLGSASGSGELFF. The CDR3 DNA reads TGCGCCAGCAGCTTGGGGTCGGCGTCCGGGAGCGGGGAGCTGTTTTTT.

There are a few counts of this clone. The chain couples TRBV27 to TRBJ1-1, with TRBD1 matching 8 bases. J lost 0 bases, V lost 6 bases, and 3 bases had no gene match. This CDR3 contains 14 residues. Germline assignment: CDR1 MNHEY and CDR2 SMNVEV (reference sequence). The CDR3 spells CASSLRGLNTEAFF. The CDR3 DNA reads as TGTGCCAGCAGCCTCAGGGGGCTGAACACTGAAGCTTTCTTT.

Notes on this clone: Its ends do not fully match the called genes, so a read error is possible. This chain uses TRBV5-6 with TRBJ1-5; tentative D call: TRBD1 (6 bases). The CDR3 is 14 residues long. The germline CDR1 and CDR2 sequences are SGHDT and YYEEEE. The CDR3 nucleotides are TGTGCCAGCAGCTTACAGGGTAGCCATCAGCCCCAGCATTTT. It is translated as CASSLQGSHQPQHF.

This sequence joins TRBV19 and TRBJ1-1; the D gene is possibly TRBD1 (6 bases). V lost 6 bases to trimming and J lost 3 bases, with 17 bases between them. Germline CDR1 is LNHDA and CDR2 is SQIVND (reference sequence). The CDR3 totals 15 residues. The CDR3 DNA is TGTGCCAGTAGAGACGGACAGCTTAAATACACTGAAGCTTTCTTT. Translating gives CASRDGQLKYTEAFF.

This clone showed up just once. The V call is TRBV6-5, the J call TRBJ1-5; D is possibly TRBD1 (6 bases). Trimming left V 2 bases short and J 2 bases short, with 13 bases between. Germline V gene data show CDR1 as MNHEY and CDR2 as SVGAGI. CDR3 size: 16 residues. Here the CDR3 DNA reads TGTGCCAGCAGTTACGGGGGGGCTAGAGGCAATCAGCCCCAGCATTTT. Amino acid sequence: CASSYGGARGNQPQHF.

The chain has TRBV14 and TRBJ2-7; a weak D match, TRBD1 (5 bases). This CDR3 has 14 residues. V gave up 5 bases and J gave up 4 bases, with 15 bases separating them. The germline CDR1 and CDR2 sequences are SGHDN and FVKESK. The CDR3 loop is CASSASQGFYEQYF. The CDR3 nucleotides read TGTGCCAGCAGCGCCTCCCAGGGTTTTTACGAGCAGTACTTC.

CDR3 nucleotide sequence: TGTGCCAGCAGTTCTGGACAGGGGATATCAGATACGCAGTATTTT. As protein: CASSSGQGISDTQYF. The V gene is TRBV7-9, the J gene TRBJ2-3; the match to TRBD1 covers 9 bases. Germline V lookup: CDR1 SEHNR, CDR2 FQNEAQ (reference sequence). This CDR3 is 15 amino acids long. The V segment lost 6 bases and the J segment 4 bases; nucleotides outside the gene matches: 8.

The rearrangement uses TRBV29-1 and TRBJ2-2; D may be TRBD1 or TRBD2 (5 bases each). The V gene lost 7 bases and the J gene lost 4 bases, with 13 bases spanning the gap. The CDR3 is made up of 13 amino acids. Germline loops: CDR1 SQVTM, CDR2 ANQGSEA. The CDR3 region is CSALMGVTGELFF. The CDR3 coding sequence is TGCAGCGCCCTCATGGGGGTCACCGGGGAGCTGTTTTTT.

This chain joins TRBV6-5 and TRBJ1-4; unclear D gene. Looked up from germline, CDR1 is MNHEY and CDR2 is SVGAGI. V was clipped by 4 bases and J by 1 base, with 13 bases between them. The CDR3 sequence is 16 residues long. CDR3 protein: CASSSTLGRTNEKLFF. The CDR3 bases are TGTGCCAGCAGTTCCACGCTTGGACGAACTAATGAAAAACTGTTTTTT.

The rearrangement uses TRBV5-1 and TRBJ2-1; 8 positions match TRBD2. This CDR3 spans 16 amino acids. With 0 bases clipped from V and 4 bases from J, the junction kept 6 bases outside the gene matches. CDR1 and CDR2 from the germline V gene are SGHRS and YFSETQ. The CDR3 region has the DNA TGCGCCAGCAGCTTGGCATCCGGGGGGGAATACAATGAGCAGTTCTTC. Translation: CASSLASGGEYNEQFF.